This entry features one T cell receptor beta chain sequence. Using immunoSEQ multiplex PCR, the repertoire was profiled, and TCRdb retains in-frame clones only, with some absent. Of roughly 260,000 clones listed, 86% are singletons. This CDR3 region has 15 residues. With 5 bases clipped from V and 3 bases from J, the junction kept 6 bases outside the gene matches. The germline CDR1 and CDR2 sequences are SGHTA and FQGNSA. The data belong to a study of blood T cell repertoires in COVID-19. Overall study: The United States, Italy and Spain provided the acute and convalescent COVID-19 samples.

The sample consisted of peripheral blood. The receptor comes from a man aged 35 to 55 who had recovered from COVID-19. J is TRBJ2-7 and V is TRBV7-2; 11 positions match TRBD2. CDR3 coding DNA: TGTGCCAGCAGCGCGCCGGGACTAGCGGTCTACGAGCAGTACTTC. Translation gives CASSAPGLAVYEQYF.